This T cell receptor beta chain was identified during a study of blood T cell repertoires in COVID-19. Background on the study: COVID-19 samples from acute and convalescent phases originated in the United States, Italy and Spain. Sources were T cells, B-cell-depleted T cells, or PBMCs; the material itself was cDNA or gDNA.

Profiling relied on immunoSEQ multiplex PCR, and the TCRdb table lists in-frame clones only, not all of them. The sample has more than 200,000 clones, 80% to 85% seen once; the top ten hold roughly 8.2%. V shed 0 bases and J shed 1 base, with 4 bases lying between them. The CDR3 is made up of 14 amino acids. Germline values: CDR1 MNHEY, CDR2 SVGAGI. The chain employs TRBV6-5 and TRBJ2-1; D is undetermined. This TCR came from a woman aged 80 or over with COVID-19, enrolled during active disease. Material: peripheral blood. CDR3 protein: CASSYSNSYNEQFF. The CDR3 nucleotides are TGTGCCAGCAGTTACTCCAATTCCTACAATGAGCAGTTCTTC.